A single sample is the source of the 31 T cell receptor beta chains below, sequenced in a study of T cells in tuberculosis. Sequenced by immunoSEQ multiplex PCR; TCRdb stores in-frame clones only, minus some. The table lists around 38,000 clones, more than 85% of them singletons. The specimen was PBMCs. Every receptor here comes from a donor between 10 and 35 years old with latent tuberculosis or without tuberculosis infection.

The V call is TRBV7-6, the J call TRBJ1-3; D not resolved. Germline V lookup: CDR1 SGHVS, CDR2 FNYEAQ. Deletions cut 0 bases from V and 1 base from J, with 7 bases between. The CDR3 sequence is 15 residues long. In DNA, the CDR3 is TGTGCCAGCAGCTTAGCAGGACTATCTGGAAACACCATATATTTT. Its protein product is CASSLAGLSGNTIYF.

The gene calls are TRBV27 and TRBJ2-3; tentative D call: TRBD2 (7 bases). CDR1 MNHEY and CDR2 SMNVEV come from the germline V gene (reference sequence). V was shortened by 3 bases and J by 0 bases, with 10 bases between the two germline ends. This CDR3 is 15 amino acids long. CDR3 amino acids: CASSLAGASTDTQYF. CDR3 in DNA: TGTGCCAGCAGTTTGGCGGGGGCCAGCACAGATACGCAGTATTTT.

The gene calls are TRBV5-1 and TRBJ2-2; a weak D match, TRBD2 (5 bases). Germline V gene lookup returns CDR1 SGHRS and CDR2 YFSETQ. The CDR3 totals 16 residues. V lost 0 bases, J lost 2 bases, and 11 bases lay in between. The CDR3 spells CASSLVGGYNTGELFF. The CDR3 DNA is TGCGCCAGCAGCTTGGTCGGAGGTTATAACACCGGGGAGCTGTTTTTT. Full variable domain (outside the CDR3, taken from reference TRBV5-1 and TRBJ2-2): KAGVTQTPRYLIKTRGQQVTLSCSPISGHRSVSWYQQTPGQGLQFLFEYFSETQRNKGNFPGRFSGRQFSNSRSEMNVSTLELGDSALYLCASSLVGGYNTGELFFGEGSRLTVL.

The table lists this clone with a count of one. The V and J genes are TRBV5-4 and TRBJ1-1, with D possibly being TRBD1 (5 bases). The CDR3 sequence is 17 residues long. CDR1 is SGHNT, CDR2 YYREEE, per germline (reference sequence). V gave up 0 bases and J gave up 1 base, with 16 bases separating them. For the CDR3, the DNA is TGTGCCAGCAGCTTGGGTCTGTTCAGGGCTCCGAACACTGAAGCTTTCTTT. It yields the protein CASSLGLFRAPNTEAFF. Looking up the rest from reference TRBV5-4 and TRBJ1-1 gives the full variable domain: ETGVTQSPTHLIKTRGQQVTLRCSSQSGHNTVSWYQQALGQGPQFIFQYYREEENGRGNFPPRFSGLQFPNYSSELNVNALELDDSALYLCASSLGLFRAPNTEAFFGQGTRLTVV.

This clone appeared a few times. CDR3 sequence reads: CASMSGQGSSYEQYF. In DNA, the CDR3 is TGTGCCAGCATGAGCGGGCAGGGAAGCTCCTACGAGCAGTACTTC. This chain connects TRBV2 to TRBJ2-7; TRBD2 is a possible D gene (6 bases). The germline V and J ends were trimmed by 7 bases and 0 bases, with 16 bases remaining between them. Germline values: CDR1 SNHLY, CDR2 FYNNEI. The CDR3 has 15 amino acids.

In this sample, this clone turned up a few times. This CDR3 reads CASSFAQGRKLFF. The CDR3 nucleotides read TGTGCCAGCAGCTTCGCACAGGGCAGAAAACTGTTTTTT. The chain uses TRBV5-6 and TRBJ1-4; weak D call: TRBD1 (6 bases). The CDR3 consists of 13 residues. V dropped 2 bases and J dropped 10 bases, with 12 bases sitting between them. CDR1 is SGHDT and CDR2 is YYEEEE in the germline V gene.

The CDR3 is CASSSRGEQYF. The DNA for the CDR3 is TGTGCCAGCAGCTCCAGAGGGGAGCAGTACTTC. V gene TRBV7-2 combines with J gene TRBJ2-7; D is perhaps TRBD2 (5 bases). The CDR3 has 11 amino acids. V was cut by 4 bases and J by 7 bases, with 8 bases left in between. In germline, CDR1 is SGHTA, CDR2 FQGNSA.

The chain couples TRBV7-8 to TRBJ1-6, with 10 bases matching TRBD1. Per germline, CDR1 SGHVS and CDR2 FQNEAQ. Unmatched junction bases numbered 4, after V lost 5 bases and J lost 6 bases. The CDR3 sequence is 15 residues long. The CDR3 region has the DNA TGTGCCAGCAGCGTTGACAGGGGGCCTAATTCACCCCTCCACTTT. It specifies CASSVDRGPNSPLHF.

The CDR3 is CSVEQGGYTEAFF. The CDR3 DNA is TGCAGCGTTGAACAGGGAGGGTACACTGAAGCTTTCTTT. The rearrangement links TRBV29-1 to TRBJ1-1; tentatively, D is TRBD1 (5 bases). Germline CDR1 and CDR2: SQVTM and ANQGSEA. CDR3 length: 13 amino acids. V shed 2 bases and J shed 3 bases, with 10 bases lying between them.

The rearrangement joins TRBV5-4 to TRBJ2-7; possible D gene TRBD1, 6 bases. From germline, CDR1 is SGHNT and CDR2 YYREEE (reference sequence). There are 14 residues in the CDR3. Trimming took 4 bases from V and 0 from J, leaving 11 bases between them. The CDR3 loop reads CASSAAGDSYEQYF. For the CDR3, the DNA is TGTGCCAGCAGCGCGGCAGGGGACTCCTACGAGCAGTACTTC. Full variable domain (missing parts from reference TRBV5-4 and TRBJ2-7): ETGVTQSPTHLIKTRGQQVTLRCSSQSGHNTVSWYQQALGQGPQFIFQYYREEENGRGNFPPRFSGLQFPNYSSELNVNALELDDSALYLCASSAAGDSYEQYFGPGTRLTVT.

The J gene is TRBJ1-2, the V gene TRBV4-3; the match to TRBD1 covers 8 bases. This CDR3 has 16 residues. From germline, CDR1 is LGHNA and CDR2 YSLEER. The V gene end was trimmed by 4 bases and the J gene end by 3 bases; junction bases not matched to a gene: 10. For the CDR3, the DNA is TGCGCCAGCAGCCCAACACGGACAGGGAGGTACTATGGCTACACCTTC. It specifies CASSPTRTGRYYGYTF.

The chain recombines TRBV19 with TRBJ1-2, with D hard to call. CDR3 length equals 14 residues. V was clipped by 4 bases and J by 2 bases, with 11 bases between them. CDR1 and CDR2 from the germline V gene are LNHDA and SQIVND (reference sequence). This CDR3 is CASSTGSRNYGYTF. The CDR3 coding sequence is TGTGCCAGTAGTACCGGGTCTCGGAACTATGGCTACACCTTC.

The rearrangement uses TRBV30 and TRBJ1-2, with 10 positions matching TRBD1. There are 13 residues in the CDR3. Germline assignment: CDR1 GTSNPN and CDR2 SVGIG (reference sequence). The DNA of the CDR3 is TGTGCATACAGGACAGGGGGTAGCTATGGCTACACCTTC. The encoded protein is CAYRTGGSYGYTF.

This clone has only one observation. V usage is TRBV5-6 and J usage is TRBJ1-2; no clear D. The CDR3 consists of 12 residues. Germline V CDR1 and CDR2: SGHDT, YYEEEE. Trimming shortened V by 0 bases and J by 4 bases, and 4 bases separated the two germline ends. CDR3 loop: CASSLAGYGYTF. The CDR3 DNA sequence: TGTGCCAGCAGCTTGGCAGGCTATGGCTACACCTTC.

This clone has just one count. The chain links TRBV2 to TRBJ1-2, with D perhaps matching TRBD1 (6 bases). Germline V gene data show CDR1 as SNHLY and CDR2 as FYNNEI. The length of the CDR3 is 14 residues. V was pared by 8 bases and J by 1 base, with 14 bases between. The CDR3 reads CASYVQGFNYGYTF. CDR3 nucleotides: TGTGCCAGCTATGTACAGGGCTTTAACTATGGCTACACCTTC.

V and J are TRBV11-3 and TRBJ2-5; 12 bases fit TRBD1. Germline lookup yields CDR1 SGHNT and CDR2 YENEEA. The CDR3 contains 15 residues. The V gene end was trimmed by 5 bases and the J gene end by 4 bases; junction bases not matched to a gene: 5. The CDR3 nucleotides are TGTGCCAGCAGCCTAGGGACAGGGGGCGGAGAGACCCAGTACTTC. Its protein is CASSLGTGGGETQYF.

The chain links TRBV7-8 to TRBJ1-1; D is unresolved. Deletions cut 5 bases from V and 10 bases from J, with 17 bases between. The germline V gene has CDR1 SGHVS and CDR2 FQNEAQ. The CDR3 is made up of 13 amino acids. CDR3 in amino acids: CASSPSDVRGAFF. The CDR3 region has the DNA TGTGCCAGCAGCCCCTCCGACGTACGGGGAGCTTTCTTT.

The gene calls are TRBV10-3 and TRBJ1-4; 7 nucleotides agree with TRBD1. The CDR3 is 14 amino acids. Trimming took 7 bases from V and 7 from J; bases not matched to a gene: 9. Germline CDR1 ENHRY, CDR2 SYGVKD. The CDR3 DNA is TGTGCCATCAAACCCTCAGGGGGAGTTGAAAAACTGTTTTTT. This sequence encodes CAIKPSGGVEKLFF.

The gene calls are TRBV9 and TRBJ1-5; TRBD1 agrees at 8 bases. Germline CDR1 is SGDLS and CDR2 is YYNGEE. V lost 3 bases to trimming and J lost 4 bases; unmatched junction nucleotides: 6. This CDR3 is 15 amino acids long. CDR3 bases: TGTGCCAGCAGCGGGGGGCAGGGGGCGAATCAGCCCCAGCATTTT. Its protein product is CASSGGQGANQPQHF.

Notes on this clone: A junction end diverges from the germline sequence, so it may reflect a read error. J is TRBJ2-1 and V is TRBV30, with TRBD1 identical over 7 bases. The CDR3 extends over 13 amino acids. Germline CDR1 is GTSNPN and CDR2 is SVGIG (reference sequence). The CDR3 DNA sequence: TGTGCCTGGAGTGTAAGAAGTGGGACAGATACTATCTTC. It yields the protein CAWSVRSGTDTIF.

This rearrangement joins TRBV30 to TRBJ1-2; 7 positions match TRBD1. The CDR3 covers 12 residues. From germline, CDR1 is GTSNPN and CDR2 SVGIG (reference sequence). The V segment lost 3 bases and the J segment 4 bases; nucleotides outside the gene matches: 2. The CDR3 DNA reads TGTGCCTGGAGCGGACAGGCCTATGGCTACACCTTC. It translates to CAWSGQAYGYTF.

The genes are TRBV5-6 and TRBJ1-3, with D possibly matching TRBD1 (5 bases). This CDR3 is built from 15 residues. Trimming stripped 0 bases from V and 1 base from J, with 8 bases between. CDR1 is SGHDT, CDR2 YYEEEE, per germline. In DNA, the CDR3 is TGTGCCAGCAGCTTGGAAGGGGTATCTGGAAACACCATATATTTT. Residues: CASSLEGVSGNTIYF.

This clone came up once. J is TRBJ2-2 and V is TRBV5-1; 8 nucleotides agree with TRBD1. The CDR3 covers 16 residues. Germline-derived CDR1 and CDR2 are SGHRS and YFSETQ. The J segment lost 1 base and the V segment lost 3 bases, leaving 5 bases of the junction unmatched. The CDR3 here is CASSSGQGKNTGELFF. The CDR3 DNA sequence: TGCGCCAGCAGCTCCGGACAGGGAAAGAACACCGGGGAGCTGTTTTTT.

The CDR3 region has the DNA TGTGCCAGCAGCTCACCGGGTAAACATTATGGCTACACCTTC. Translated, it gives CASSSPGKHYGYTF. The chain couples TRBV7-2 to TRBJ1-2; D ambiguous. Looked up from germline, CDR1 is SGHTA and CDR2 is FQGNSA. The CDR3 runs 14 residues. V shed 4 bases and J shed 5 bases, with 14 bases lying between them.

The DNA of the CDR3 is TGTGCCAGCAGCGGTAGCTCCTACGAGCAGTACTTC. Translating it yields CASSGSSYEQYF. V gene TRBV11-3 combines with J gene TRBJ2-7; D uncertain. Per the germline V gene, CDR1 is SGHNT and CDR2 is YENEEA. The CDR3 has 12 residues. The V and J ends lost 5 bases and 0 bases respectively, with 5 bases between them.

CDR3 protein: CASSVPRTGGTNTGELFF. CDR3 sequence (DNA): TGTGCCAGCAGCGTTCCCAGGACAGGGGGAACGAACACCGGGGAGCTGTTTTTT. The chain uses TRBV9 and TRBJ2-2, with 10 bases matching TRBD1. V gave up 2 bases and J gave up 0 bases; unmatched junction bases: 7. The length of the CDR3 is 18 residues. CDR1 is SGDLS and CDR2 is YYNGEE in the germline V gene. The variable domain in full, completed from reference TRBV9 and TRBJ2-2, reads DSGVTQTPKHLITATGQRVTLRCSPRSGDLSVYWYQQSLDQGLQFLIQYYNGEERAKGNILERFSAQQFPDLHSELNLSSLELGDSALYFCASSVPRTGGTNTGELFFGEGSRLTVL.

The CDR3 reads CASSRDRVRVGELFF. The CDR3 nucleotides are TGTGCCAGCAGCCGGGACAGGGTCCGTGTCGGGGAGCTGTTTTTT. This chain joins TRBV9 and TRBJ2-2; 9 nucleotides match TRBD1. Germline V gene sequence: CDR1 SGDLS, CDR2 YYNGEE. The CDR3 is 15 residues long. V lost 4 bases and J lost 7; bases outside the gene matches: 8.

The J gene is TRBJ2-7, the V gene TRBV11-2; weak D call: TRBD2 (5 bases). The V gene's germline CDR1 is SGHAT and CDR2 FQNNGV. CDR3 length: 14 residues. The V and J ends lost 3 bases and 5 bases respectively, with 14 bases between them. The CDR3 region is CASSLAGVPNEQYF. CDR3 bases: TGTGCCAGCAGCTTGGCCGGGGTACCCAACGAGCAGTACTTC.

DNA for the CDR3: TGTGCCAGCAGCTTGGGAACAGGCCCCTACGAGCAGTACTTC. Encoded protein: CASSLGTGPYEQYF. The rearrangement uses TRBV5-6 and TRBJ2-7; a weak D match, TRBD1 (5 bases). V lost 0 bases and J lost 2, with 9 bases in between. The CDR3 contains 14 residues. CDR1 is SGHDT and CDR2 is YYEEEE in the germline V gene.

The chain recombines TRBV6-1 with TRBJ2-7; the D gene is possibly TRBD2 (6 bases). This CDR3 has 14 amino acids. Trimming removed 6 bases from V and 1 base from J, with 13 bases in between. Germline-derived CDR1 and CDR2 are MNHNS and SASEGT. CDR3 DNA: TGTGCCAGCAGCCCAGAGGCGGGGTCCTACGAGCAGTACTTC. Amino acid sequence: CASSPEAGSYEQYF.

The DNA for the CDR3 is TGTGCCACCTCGGGGACAGCTTCCTACGAGCAGTACTTC. Translating it yields CATSGTASYEQYF. The chain links TRBV11-3 to TRBJ2-7; 7 nucleotides align to TRBD1. The V gene end was trimmed by 10 bases and the J gene end by 1 base; junction bases not matched to a gene: 7. The germline V gene encodes CDR1 SGHNT and CDR2 YENEEA. This CDR3 has 13 residues.